The rows below give T cell receptor beta chains drawn from one sample of a study of blood T cell repertoires in COVID-19. Profiling relied on immunoSEQ multiplex PCR, and the TCRdb table lists in-frame clones only, not all of them. Of more than 150,000 clones in the sample, about 89% were seen once. The material sequenced was peripheral blood. Source of these receptors: a man in his forties with active or convalescent COVID-19. CDR3s include the opening cysteine and the closing phenylalanine or tryptophan. Expanded clones get a size class; other rows say once, few or many, or leave the size out.

V gene	J gene	clone size	CDR3 protein
TRBV2	TRBJ1-5	.	CASSETPSAQPQHF
TRBV28	TRBJ1-2	.	CASSFPPTQVFNYGYTF
TRBV27	TRBJ1-6	.	CASSLGTGGLSPLHF
TRBV11-3	TRBJ2-7	once	CASSPGDSSYEQYF
TRBV7-8	TRBJ1-2	few	CASSPGRIALSGYTF
TRBV2	TRBJ2-3	.	CASTRAAGEYTQYF
TRBV5-6	TRBJ2-7	once	CASSWDRASDEQYF
TRBV4-3	TRBJ2-7	.	CASSQDRRPTYEQYF
TRBV18	TRBJ2-2	.	CASSPGTGDTGELFF
TRBV28	TRBJ1-2	.	CASSFRGGGVRNYGYTF
TRBV11-2	TRBJ2-1	.	CASSLVGTGGIDEQFF
TRBV5-4	TRBJ2-6	.	CASSLVRGTGANVLTF
TRBV5-8	TRBJ2-7	.	CASSLTLGPGVYEQYF
TRBV14	TRBJ1-1	once	CASSQDSWTATNTEAFF
TRBV5-1	TRBJ1-3	.	CASSPLTGEHSGNTIYF
TRBV19	TRBJ1-1	.	CASRHREMNTEAFF
TRBV6-6	TRBJ1-5	.	CASTLQGRQPQHF
TRBV21-1	TRBJ1-4	.	CASSRDRGSRDEKLFF
TRBV21-1	TRBJ2-3	once	CASSKGSLRREDTQYF
TRBV29-1	TRBJ1-1	.	CSVKPGTAMNTEAFF
TRBV28	TRBJ1-5	.	CASYQTQGAGNQPQHF
TRBV11-2	TRBJ1-5	.	CASSLGAHRNQPQHF
TRBV13	TRBJ1-2	.	CASSAGLAYGYTF
TRBV12-5	TRBJ2-1	.	CASGLSTGTGLQGGSYNEQFF
TRBV3-1/TRBV3-2	TRBJ2-7	.	CASSHNQAIYEQYF
TRBV11-2	TRBJ2-1	.	CASSLEGSSYNEQFF
TRBV5-1	TRBJ1-2	.	CASSLGSSGGDGYTF
TRBV7-8	TRBJ1-6	once	CASSSRTGAHSPLHF
TRBV4-1	TRBJ2-1	.	CASSQVRTARGGSYNEQFF
TRBV7-9	TRBJ1-1	.	CASSPGSARRAFF
TRBV28	TRBJ2-7	.	CASRRGTGGYEQYF
TRBV6-2/TRBV6-3	TRBJ1-1	.	CASGHFDNTEAFF
TRBV2	TRBJ2-2	.	CASSEAPGFGELFF
TRBV19	TRBJ1-3	.	CASTTDSTSSGNTIYF
TRBV10-1	TRBJ1-6	.	CASSSTLGPRALHF
TRBV27	TRBJ1-2	.	CASREIDTLYGYTF
TRBV18	TRBJ1-1	.	CASSPTRDYTEAFF
TRBV5-6	TRBJ1-2	.	CASSLVGGNYGYTF
TRBV11-2	TRBJ2-1	.	CASSLSTGGIINEQFF
TRBV3-1/TRBV3-2	TRBJ1-1	.	CASSQGATGDTEAFF
TRBV6-4	TRBJ2-1	.	CASSDGGGGPDEQFF
TRBV6-1	TRBJ1-2	.	CASSADKQGRVGYGYTF
TRBV7-2	TRBJ2-5	few	CASSLSSGGETQYF
TRBV11-2	TRBJ2-7	.	CASSFGSTDSYEQYF
TRBV6-1	TRBJ1-1	.	CASSDRALGTEAFF
TRBV3-1/TRBV3-2	TRBJ2-7	.	CASTSGGGTVYEQYF
TRBV18	TRBJ1-3	once	CASSLNDRVSGNTIYF
TRBV28	TRBJ1-3	.	CASSTTGNSGNTIYF
TRBV5-1	TRBJ1-1	few	CASSPDSASMNTEAFF
TRBV29-1	TRBJ2-7	.	CSVESVGIGTASF
TRBV2	TRBJ1-2	.	CASSEAGQEGYGYTF
TRBV3-1/TRBV3-2	TRBJ1-1	.	CASSHMANTEAFF
TRBV6-5	TRBJ1-5	.	CASRRGDWQPQHF
TRBV2	TRBJ1-1	.	CASSKDRADKAFF
TRBV19	TRBJ1-6	.	CASSSRDNSPLHF
TRBV7-9	TRBJ2-1	.	CASSLDVSGGPQGRNEQFF
TRBV4-2	TRBJ1-1	.	CASSQDGNEAFF
TRBV24-1	TRBJ2-1	.	CATSPSSYNEQFF
TRBV28	TRBJ2-7	few	CASKPGTGVTEQYF